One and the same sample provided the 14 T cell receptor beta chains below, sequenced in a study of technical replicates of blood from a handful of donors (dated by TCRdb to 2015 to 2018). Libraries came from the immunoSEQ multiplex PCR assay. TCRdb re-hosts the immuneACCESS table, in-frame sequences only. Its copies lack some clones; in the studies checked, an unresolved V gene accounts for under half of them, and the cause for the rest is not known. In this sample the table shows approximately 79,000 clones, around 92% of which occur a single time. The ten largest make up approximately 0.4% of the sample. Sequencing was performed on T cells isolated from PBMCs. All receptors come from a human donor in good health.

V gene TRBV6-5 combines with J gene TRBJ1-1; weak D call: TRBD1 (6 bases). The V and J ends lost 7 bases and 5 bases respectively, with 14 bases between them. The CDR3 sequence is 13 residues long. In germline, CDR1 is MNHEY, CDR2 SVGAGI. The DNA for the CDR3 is TGTGCCAGCACCCACAGGGAAGGAACTGAAGCTTTCTTT. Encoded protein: CASTHREGTEAFF.

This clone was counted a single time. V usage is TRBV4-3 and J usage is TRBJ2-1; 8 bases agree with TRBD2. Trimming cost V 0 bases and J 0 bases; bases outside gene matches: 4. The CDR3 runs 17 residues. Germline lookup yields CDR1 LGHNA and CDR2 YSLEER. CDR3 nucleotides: TGCGCCAGCAGCCAAGATCGGGGGGGGAGCTCCTACAATGAGCAGTTCTTC. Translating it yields CASSQDRGGSSYNEQFF.

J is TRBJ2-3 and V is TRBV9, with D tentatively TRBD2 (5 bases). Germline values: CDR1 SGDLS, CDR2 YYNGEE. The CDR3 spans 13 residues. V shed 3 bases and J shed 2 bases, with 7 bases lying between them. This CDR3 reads CASSGGFTDTQYF. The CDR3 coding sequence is TGTGCCAGCAGCGGAGGGTTCACAGATACGCAGTATTTT.

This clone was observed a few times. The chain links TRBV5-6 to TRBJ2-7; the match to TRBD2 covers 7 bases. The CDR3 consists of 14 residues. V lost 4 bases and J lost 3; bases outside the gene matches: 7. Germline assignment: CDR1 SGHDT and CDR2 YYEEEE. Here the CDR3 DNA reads TGTGCCAGCAGCGGGACTAACTTATTCTACGAGCAGTACTTC. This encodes CASSGTNLFYEQYF.

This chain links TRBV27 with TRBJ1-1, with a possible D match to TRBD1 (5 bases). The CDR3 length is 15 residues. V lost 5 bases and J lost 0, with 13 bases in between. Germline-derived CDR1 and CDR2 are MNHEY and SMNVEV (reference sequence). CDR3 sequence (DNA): TGTGCCAGCAGTCCCGGGGCGGGAATGAACACTGAAGCTTTCTTT. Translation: CASSPGAGMNTEAFF.

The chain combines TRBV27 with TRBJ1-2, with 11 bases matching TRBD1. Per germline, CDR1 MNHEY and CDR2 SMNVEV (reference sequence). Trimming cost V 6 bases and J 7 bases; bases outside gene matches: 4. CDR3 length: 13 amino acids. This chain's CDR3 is CASRDRGPGGYTF. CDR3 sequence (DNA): TGTGCCAGCAGGGACAGGGGGCCTGGTGGCTACACCTTC.

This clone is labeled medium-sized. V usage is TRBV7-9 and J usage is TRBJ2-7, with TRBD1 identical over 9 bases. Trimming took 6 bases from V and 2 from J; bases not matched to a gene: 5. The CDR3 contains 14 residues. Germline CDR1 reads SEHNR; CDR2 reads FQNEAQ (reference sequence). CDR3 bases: TGTGCCAGCAGGGGACAGGGAGGAACCTACGAGCAGTACTTC. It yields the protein CASRGQGGTYEQYF.

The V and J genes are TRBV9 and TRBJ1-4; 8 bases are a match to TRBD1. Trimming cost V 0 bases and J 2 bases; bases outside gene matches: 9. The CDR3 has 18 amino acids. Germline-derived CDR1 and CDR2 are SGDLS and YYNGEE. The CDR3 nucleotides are TGTGCCAGCAGCGTAGGTATATCTGGACAGGGTACTAATGAAAAACTGTTTTTT. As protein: CASSVGISGQGTNEKLFF.

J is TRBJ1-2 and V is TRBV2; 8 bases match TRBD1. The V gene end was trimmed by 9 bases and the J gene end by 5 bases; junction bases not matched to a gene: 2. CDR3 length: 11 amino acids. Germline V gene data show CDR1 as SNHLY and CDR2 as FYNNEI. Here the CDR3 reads CASQGAYGYTF. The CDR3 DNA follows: TGTGCCAGTCAGGGGGCTTATGGCTACACCTTC.

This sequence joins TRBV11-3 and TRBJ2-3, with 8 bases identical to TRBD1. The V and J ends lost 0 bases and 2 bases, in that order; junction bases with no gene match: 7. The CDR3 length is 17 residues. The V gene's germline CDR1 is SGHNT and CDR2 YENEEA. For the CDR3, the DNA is TGTGCCAGCAGCTTAGACAGGGGGCCTAGCGCCACAGATACGCAGTATTTT. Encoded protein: CASSLDRGPSATDTQYF. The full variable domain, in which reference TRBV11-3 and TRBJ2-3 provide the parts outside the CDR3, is EAGVVQSPRYKIIEKKQPVAFWCNPISGHNTLYWYLQNLGQGPELLIRYENEEAVDDSQLPKDRFSAERLKGVDSTLKIQPAELGDSAVYLCASSLDRGPSATDTQYFGPGTRLTVL.

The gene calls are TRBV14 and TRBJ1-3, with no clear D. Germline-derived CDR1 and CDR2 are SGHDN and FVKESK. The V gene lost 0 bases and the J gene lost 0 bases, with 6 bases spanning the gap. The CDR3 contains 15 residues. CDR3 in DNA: TGTGCCAGCAGCCAAGACAGGTCCTCTGGAAACACCATATATTTT. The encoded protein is CASSQDRSSGNTIYF.

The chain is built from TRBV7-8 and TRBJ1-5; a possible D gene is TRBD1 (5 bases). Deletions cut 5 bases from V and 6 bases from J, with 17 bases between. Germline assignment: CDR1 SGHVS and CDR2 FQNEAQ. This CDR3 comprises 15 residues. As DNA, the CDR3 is TGTGCCAGCAGCATTATCCTCAGGGTAGGTCAGCCCCAGCATTTT. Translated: CASSIILRVGQPQHF.

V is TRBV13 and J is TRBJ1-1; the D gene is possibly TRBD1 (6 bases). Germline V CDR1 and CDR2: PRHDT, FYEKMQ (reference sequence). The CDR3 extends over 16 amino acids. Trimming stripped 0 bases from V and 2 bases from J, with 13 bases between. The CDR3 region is CASSLGVGQLNTEAFF. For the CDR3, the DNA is TGTGCCAGCAGCTTAGGGGTAGGACAGCTAAACACTGAAGCTTTCTTT.

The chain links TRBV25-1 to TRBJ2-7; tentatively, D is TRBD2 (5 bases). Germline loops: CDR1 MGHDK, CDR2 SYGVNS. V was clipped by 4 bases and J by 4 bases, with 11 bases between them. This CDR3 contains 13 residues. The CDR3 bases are TGTGCCAGCAGTGCGGGATCGCAATACGAGCAGTACTTC. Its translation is CASSAGSQYEQYF.